The source of this TCR beta chain is a study of glioma-infiltrating T cells after dendritic cell vaccination. Study details: Glioblastoma patients came from Phase I and II dendritic cell vaccination trials. Autologous tumor lysate was loaded overnight onto monocyte-derived dendritic cells grown less than 8 days with IL-4 and GM-CSF.

Germline CDR1 and CDR2: DFQATT and SNEGSKA (reference sequence). The CDR3 runs to 11 residues. V was trimmed by 1 base and J by 6 bases, leaving 7 bases between them. Time point defined: after dendritic cell vaccination, including at tumor progression/relapse. Findings and caveats of the study: Higher TCR clonality did not directly relate to longer survival.

Amplification used 60 V beta primers and 13 J beta primers. Sequencing was performed with immunoSEQ multiplex PCR; in TCRdb, only in-frame clones are kept and a portion is missing. This sample yields tens of thousands of clones, of which around nine tenths are seen a single time; around 10% belongs to the top ten. As for this clone: Antigen unknown.

This chain links TRBV20-1 with TRBJ2-7, with a possible D match to TRBD1 (6 bases). Sample: blood, taken after dendritic cell vaccination. This clonotype was obtained from a human donor with glioblastoma. CDR3 in amino acids: CSARGQVEQYF. The DNA of the CDR3 is TGCAGTGCTAGAGGACAGGTCGAGCAGTACTTC.